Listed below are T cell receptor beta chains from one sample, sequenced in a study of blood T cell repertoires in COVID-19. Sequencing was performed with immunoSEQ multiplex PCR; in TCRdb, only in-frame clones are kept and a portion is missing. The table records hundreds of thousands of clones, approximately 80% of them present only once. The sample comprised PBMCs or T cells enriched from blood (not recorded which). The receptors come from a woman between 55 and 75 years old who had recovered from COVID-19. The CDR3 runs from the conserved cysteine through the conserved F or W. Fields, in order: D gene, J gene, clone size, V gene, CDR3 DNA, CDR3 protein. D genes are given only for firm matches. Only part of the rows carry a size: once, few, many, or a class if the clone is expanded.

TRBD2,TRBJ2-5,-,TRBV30,TGTGCCAGCGGGGTTCAAGAGACCCAGTACTTC,CASGVQETQYF
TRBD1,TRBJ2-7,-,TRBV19,TGTGCCAGTAGTATAACGACAGGGTACTCCTACGAGCAGTACTTC,CASSITTGYSYEQYF
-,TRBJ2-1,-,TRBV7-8,TGTGCCAGCAGCCGACTGTCTAGCAATGAGCAGTTCTTC,CASSRLSSNEQFF
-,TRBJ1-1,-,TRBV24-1,TGTGCCACCAGTAACCCGGGATTCGACACTGAAGCTTTCTTT,CATSNPGFDTEAFF
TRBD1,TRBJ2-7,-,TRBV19,TGTGCCAGTAGGGCGACCGGGACAGGTTCCTACGAGCAGTACTTC,CASRATGTGSYEQYF
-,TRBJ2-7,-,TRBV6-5,TGTGCCAGCAGTTACTCGCTCCGCAGGTTGAACGAGCAGTACTTC,CASSYSLRRLNEQYF
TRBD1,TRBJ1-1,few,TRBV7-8,TGTGCCAGCAGCGGACAGGGGGGATTTAACACTGAAGCTTTCTTT,CASSGQGGFNTEAFF
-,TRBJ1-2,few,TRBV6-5,TGTGCCAGCAGTTATCGCCAGGTAGCTAACTATGGCTACACCTTC,CASSYRQVANYGYTF
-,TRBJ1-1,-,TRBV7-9,TGTGCCAGCCACTCAGGGTCTCCTGAAGCTTTCTTT,CASHSGSPEAFF
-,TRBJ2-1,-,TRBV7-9,TGTGCCAGCAGCTTGACAAATGAGCAGTTCTTC,CASSLTNEQFF